This is a list of T cell receptor beta chains from one sample in a study of a mutant IDH1 vaccine in newly diagnosed glioma. Their recognized antigens are unknown. The repertoire was sequenced with immunoSEQ multiplex PCR; TCRdb's copy has only in-frame clones and lacks some. The sample consists of roughly 60,000 clones, about 88% of them appearing once. The source material was PBMCs, sampled from a glioma patient whose treatment included an IDH1 peptide vaccine. These receptors were collected from a man aged 25 to 40 with glioma. CDR3s include the opening cysteine and the closing phenylalanine or tryptophan. A D gene is named only where the DNA matches it firmly. Part of the rows lack a size; the others show once, few, many or a class for expanded clones.

d_call j_call v_call clone_size cdr3_nt cdr3_aa
- TRBJ1-1 TRBV21-1 - TGTGCCAGCAGCCCGCAGGGGGCCACTGAAGCTTTCTTT CASSPQGATEAFF
- TRBJ2-1 TRBV16 - TGTGCCAGCAGCCAATGGTCCGGGGAGGTCACGTTCTTC CASSQWSGEVTFF
TRBD1 TRBJ2-4 TRBV5-6 - TGTGCCAGCAGCTTCTACAGGGGGCGTATGCCCAAAAACATTCAGTACTTC CASSFYRGRMPKNIQYF
- TRBJ1-2 TRBV2 few TGTGCCAGCGGACAGAGTCCTAACTATGGCTACACCTTC CASGQSPNYGYTF
- TRBJ2-7 TRBV5-6 - TGTGCCAGCAGGGTTCGCGACGAGCAGTACTTC CASRVRDEQYF
- TRBJ1-1 TRBV7-9 - TGTGCCAGCAGCCCCCCGACCCTAGGGCCTGAAGCTTTCTTT CASSPPTLGPEAFF
- TRBJ2-5 TRBV6-5 - TGTGCCAGCAGTTACTCATCAGGAACCAAGGAGACCCAGTACTTC CASSYSSGTKETQYF
TRBD1 TRBJ2-5 TRBV9 - TGTGCCAGCAGCGTAGCTACATGGGGACAGGGGGAGACCCAGTACTTC CASSVATWGQGETQYF
- TRBJ1-1 TRBV19 - TGTGCCAGTAGTAGGTGGGGGGATCCTGAAGCTTTCTTT CASSRWGDPEAFF
- TRBJ2-2 TRBV7-9 - TGTGCCAGCAACGCCGGACAAAACACCGGGGAGCTGTTTTTT CASNAGQNTGELFF
- TRBJ2-2 TRBV13 once TGTGCCAGCAGCTTAGGGTCGAACACCGGGGAGCTGTTTTTT CASSLGSNTGELFF
TRBD1 TRBJ2-7 TRBV5-4 - TGTGCCAGCAGCACAGGACAGGGACAGGTCGAGCAGTACTTC CASSTGQGQVEQYF
- TRBJ2-7 TRBV6-1 - TGTGCCAGCACCCCAGGAGGACAGAACTACGAGCAGTACTTC CASTPGGQNYEQYF
- TRBJ2-5 TRBV27 - TGTGCCAGCAGTTTGGACCCCAGGGGAGAGACCCAGTACTTC CASSLDPRGETQYF
- TRBJ2-7 TRBV30 - TGTGCCTGGAGCCACGGTGGGTACGAGCAGTACTTC CAWSHGGYEQYF